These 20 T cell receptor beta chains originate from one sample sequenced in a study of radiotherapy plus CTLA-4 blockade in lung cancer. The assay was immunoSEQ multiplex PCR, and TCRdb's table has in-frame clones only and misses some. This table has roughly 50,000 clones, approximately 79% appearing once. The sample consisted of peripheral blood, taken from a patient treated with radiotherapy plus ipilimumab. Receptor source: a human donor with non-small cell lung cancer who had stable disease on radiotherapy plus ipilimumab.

The CDR3 loop reads CASSLAWDGNTEAFF. CDR3 coding DNA: TGTGCCAGCAGCTTAGCCTGGGACGGCAACACTGAAGCTTTCTTT. This chain uses TRBV7-8 with TRBJ1-1; D might be TRBD1 (5 bases). CDR1 and CDR2 (germline): SGHVS, FQNEAQ. The V end lost 0 bases, the J end lost 2 bases, and 10 bases lay between the germline ends. The length of the CDR3 is 15 residues.

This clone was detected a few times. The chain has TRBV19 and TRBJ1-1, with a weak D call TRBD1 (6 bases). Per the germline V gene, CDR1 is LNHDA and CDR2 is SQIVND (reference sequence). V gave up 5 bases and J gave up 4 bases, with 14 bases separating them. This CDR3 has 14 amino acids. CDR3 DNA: TGTGCCAGTAGTGTAGGAACAGGGCGCACTGAAGCTTTCTTT. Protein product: CASSVGTGRTEAFF.

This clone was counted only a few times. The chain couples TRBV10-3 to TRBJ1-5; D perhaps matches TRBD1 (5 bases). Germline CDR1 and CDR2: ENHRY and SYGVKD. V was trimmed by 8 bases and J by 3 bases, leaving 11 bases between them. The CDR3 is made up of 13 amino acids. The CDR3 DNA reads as TGTGCCATCGGGGGTACAGACAATCAGCCCCAGCATTTT. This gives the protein CAIGGTDNQPQHF.

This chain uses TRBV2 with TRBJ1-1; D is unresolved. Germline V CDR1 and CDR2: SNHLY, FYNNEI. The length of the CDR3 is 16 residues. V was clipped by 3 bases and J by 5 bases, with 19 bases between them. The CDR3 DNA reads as TGTGCCAGCAGTGAGGCCCAGCGGACTAGGATTACTGAAGCTTTCTTT. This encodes CASSEAQRTRITEAFF.

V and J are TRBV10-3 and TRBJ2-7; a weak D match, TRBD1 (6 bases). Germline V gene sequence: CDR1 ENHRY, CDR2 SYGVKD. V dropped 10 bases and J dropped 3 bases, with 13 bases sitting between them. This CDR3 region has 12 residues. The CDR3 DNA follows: TGTGCCACCCGGGACAACCTCTACGAGCAGTACGTC. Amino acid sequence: CATRDNLYEQYV.

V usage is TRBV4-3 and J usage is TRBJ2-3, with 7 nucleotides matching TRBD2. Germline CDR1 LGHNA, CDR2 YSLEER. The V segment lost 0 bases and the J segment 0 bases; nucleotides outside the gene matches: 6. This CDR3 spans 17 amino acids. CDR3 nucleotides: TGCGCCAGCAGCCAAGATGGAAGCGGGGATAGCACAGATACGCAGTATTTT. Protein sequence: CASSQDGSGDSTDTQYF.

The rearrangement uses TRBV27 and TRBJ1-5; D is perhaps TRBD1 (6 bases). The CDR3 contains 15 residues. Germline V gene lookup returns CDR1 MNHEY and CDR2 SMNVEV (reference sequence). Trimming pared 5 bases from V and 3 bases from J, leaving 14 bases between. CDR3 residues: CASSPPGGLNQPQHF. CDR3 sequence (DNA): TGTGCCAGCAGTCCCCCGGGGGGGCTCAATCAGCCCCAGCATTTT.

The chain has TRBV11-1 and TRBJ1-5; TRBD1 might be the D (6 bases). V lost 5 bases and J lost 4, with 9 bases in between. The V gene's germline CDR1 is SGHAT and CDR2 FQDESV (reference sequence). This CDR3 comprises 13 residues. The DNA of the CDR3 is TGTGCCAGCAGCCCCGACAGGAATCAGCCCCAGCATTTT. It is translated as CASSPDRNQPQHF. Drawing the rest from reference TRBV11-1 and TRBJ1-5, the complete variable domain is EAEVAQSPRYKITEKSQAVAFWCDPISGHATLYWYRQILGQGPELLVQFQDESVVDDSQLPKDRFSAERLKGVDSTLKIQPAELGDSAMYLCASSPDRNQPQHFGDGTRLSIL.

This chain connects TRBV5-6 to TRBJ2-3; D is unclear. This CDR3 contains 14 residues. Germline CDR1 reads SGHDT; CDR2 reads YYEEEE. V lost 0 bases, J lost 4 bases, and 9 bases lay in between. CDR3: CASSLAFGADTQYF. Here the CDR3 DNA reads TGTGCCAGCAGCTTGGCCTTTGGGGCAGATACGCAGTATTTT.

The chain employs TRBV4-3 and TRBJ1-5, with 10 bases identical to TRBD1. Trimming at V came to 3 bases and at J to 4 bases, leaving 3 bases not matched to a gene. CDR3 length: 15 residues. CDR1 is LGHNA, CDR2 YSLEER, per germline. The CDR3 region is CASSHDRGLNQPQHF. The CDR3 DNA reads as TGCGCCAGCAGCCATGACAGGGGGCTGAATCAGCCCCAGCATTTT.

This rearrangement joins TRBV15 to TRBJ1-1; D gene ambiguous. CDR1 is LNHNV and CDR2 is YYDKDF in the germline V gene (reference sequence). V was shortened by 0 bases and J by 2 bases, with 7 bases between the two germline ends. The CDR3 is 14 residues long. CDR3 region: CATSRDMVNTEAFF. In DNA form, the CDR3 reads TGTGCCACCAGCAGAGACATGGTTAACACTGAAGCTTTCTTT.

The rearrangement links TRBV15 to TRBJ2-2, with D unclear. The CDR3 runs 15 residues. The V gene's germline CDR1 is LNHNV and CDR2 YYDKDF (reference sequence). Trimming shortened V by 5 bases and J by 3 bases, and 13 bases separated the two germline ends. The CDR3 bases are TGTGCCACCAGCCGCCGACTCTGGGACACCGGGGAGCTGTTTTTT. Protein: CATSRRLWDTGELFF. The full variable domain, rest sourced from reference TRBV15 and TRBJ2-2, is DAMVIQNPRYQVTQFGKPVTLSCSQTLNHNVMYWYQQKSSQAPKLLFHYYDKDFNNEADTPDNFQSRRPNTSFCFLDIRSPGLGDTAMYLCATSRRLWDTGELFFGEGSRLTVL.

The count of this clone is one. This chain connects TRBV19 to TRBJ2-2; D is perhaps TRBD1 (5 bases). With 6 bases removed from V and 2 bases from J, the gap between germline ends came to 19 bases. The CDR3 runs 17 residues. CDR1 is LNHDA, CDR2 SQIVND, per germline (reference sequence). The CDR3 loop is CASSGRAYITNTGELFF. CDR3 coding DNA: TGTGCCAGTAGCGGCAGGGCCTACATCACCAACACCGGGGAGCTGTTTTTT.

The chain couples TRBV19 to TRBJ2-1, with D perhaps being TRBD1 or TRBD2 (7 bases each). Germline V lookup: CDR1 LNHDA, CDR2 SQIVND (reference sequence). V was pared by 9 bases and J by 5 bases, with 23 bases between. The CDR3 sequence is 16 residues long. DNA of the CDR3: TGTGCCAGCAATTCTCGGTCGGCAGGGGGGGACAATGAGCAGTTCTTC. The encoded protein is CASNSRSAGGDNEQFF.

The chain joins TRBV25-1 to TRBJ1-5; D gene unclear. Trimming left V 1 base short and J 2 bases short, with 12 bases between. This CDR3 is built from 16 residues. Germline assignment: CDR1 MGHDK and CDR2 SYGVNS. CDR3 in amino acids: CASSESGIGRNQPQHF. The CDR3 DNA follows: TGTGCCAGCAGTGAATCCGGGATCGGACGCAATCAGCCCCAGCATTTT. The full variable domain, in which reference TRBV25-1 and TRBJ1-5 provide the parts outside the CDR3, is EADIYQTPRYLVIGTGKKITLECSQTMGHDKMYWYQQDPGMELHLIHYSYGVNSTEKGDLSSESTVSRIRTEHFPLTLESARPSHTSQYLCASSESGIGRNQPQHFGDGTRLSIL.

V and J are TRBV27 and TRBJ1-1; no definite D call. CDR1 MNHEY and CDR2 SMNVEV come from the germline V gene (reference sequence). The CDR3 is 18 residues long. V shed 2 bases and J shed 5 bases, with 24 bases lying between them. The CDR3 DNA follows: TGTGCCAGCAGTTTAGCCCCTAGCCCGATAGGGTCGAGGACTGAAGCTTTCTTT. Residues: CASSLAPSPIGSRTEAFF.

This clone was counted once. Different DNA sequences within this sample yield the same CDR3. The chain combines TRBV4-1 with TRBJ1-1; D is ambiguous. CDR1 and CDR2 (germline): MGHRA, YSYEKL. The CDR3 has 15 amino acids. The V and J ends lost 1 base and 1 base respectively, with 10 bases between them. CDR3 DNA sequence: TGCGCCAGCAGCCAAGGAGGACGGCCGAACACTGAAGCTTTCTTT. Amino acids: CASSQGGRPNTEAFF.

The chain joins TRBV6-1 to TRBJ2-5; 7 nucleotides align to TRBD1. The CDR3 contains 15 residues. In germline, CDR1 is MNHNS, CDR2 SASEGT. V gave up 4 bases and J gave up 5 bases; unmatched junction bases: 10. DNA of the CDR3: TGTGCCAGCAGTGGGGGACAGCTTGAAGGGGAGACCCAGTACTTC. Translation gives CASSGGQLEGETQYF.

CDR3 amino acids: CASSLKTANTEAFF. DNA for the CDR3: TGTGCCAGCAGCTTAAAGACAGCGAACACTGAAGCTTTCTTT. The gene calls are TRBV7-2 and TRBJ1-1; weak D call: TRBD1 (5 bases). Germline CDR1 SGHTA, CDR2 FQGNSA. The V end was cut by 2 bases, the J end by 1 base, with 8 bases between. The CDR3 extends over 14 amino acids.

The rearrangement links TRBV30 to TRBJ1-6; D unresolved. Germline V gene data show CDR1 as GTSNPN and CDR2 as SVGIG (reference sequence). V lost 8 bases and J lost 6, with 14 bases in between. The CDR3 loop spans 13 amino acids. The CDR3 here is CATELGGNSPLHF. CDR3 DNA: TGTGCCACCGAATTGGGAGGTAATTCACCCCTCCACTTT.